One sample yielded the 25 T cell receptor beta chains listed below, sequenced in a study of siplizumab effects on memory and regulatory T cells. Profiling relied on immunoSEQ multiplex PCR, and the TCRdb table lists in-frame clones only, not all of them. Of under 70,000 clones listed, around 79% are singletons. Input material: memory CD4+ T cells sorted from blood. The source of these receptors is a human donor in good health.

CDR3: CSVVGRSSYEQYF. CDR3 coding DNA: TGCAGCGTTGTTGGAAGGAGCTCCTACGAGCAGTACTTC. The chain recombines TRBV29-1 with TRBJ2-7, with unresolved D. This CDR3 is built from 13 residues. Trimming pared 4 bases from V and 0 bases from J, leaving 10 bases between. Germline V lookup: CDR1 SQVTM, CDR2 ANQGSEA.

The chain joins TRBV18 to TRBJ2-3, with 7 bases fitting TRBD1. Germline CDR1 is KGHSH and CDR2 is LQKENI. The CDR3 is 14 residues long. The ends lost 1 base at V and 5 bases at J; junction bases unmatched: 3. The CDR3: CASSPQGAGDTQYF. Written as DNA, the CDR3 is TGTGCCAGCTCACCACAGGGGGCGGGAGATACGCAGTATTTT.

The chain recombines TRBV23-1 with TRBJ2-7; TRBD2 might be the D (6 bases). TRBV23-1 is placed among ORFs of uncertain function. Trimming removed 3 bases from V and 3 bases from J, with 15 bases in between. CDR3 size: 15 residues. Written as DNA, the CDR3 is TGCGCCAGCAGTCAGGGAGGCTGGAGTTACTACGAGCAGTACTTC. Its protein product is CASSQGGWSYYEQYF.

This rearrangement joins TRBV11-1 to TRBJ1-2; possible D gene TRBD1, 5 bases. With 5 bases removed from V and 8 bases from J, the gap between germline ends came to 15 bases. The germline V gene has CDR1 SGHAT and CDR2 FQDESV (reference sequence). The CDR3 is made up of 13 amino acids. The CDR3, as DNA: TGTGCCAGCAGCCGAGGACATGATTGGGGCTACACCTTC. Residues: CASSRGHDWGYTF.

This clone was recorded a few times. The CDR3 DNA sequence: TGTGCCAGCAGCTTAGGAACTGAAGCTTTCTTT. This codes for CASSLGTEAFF. The V and J genes are TRBV7-2 and TRBJ1-1, with D unresolved. This CDR3 contains 11 residues. V was clipped by 1 base and J by 5 bases, with 2 bases between them. Germline V gene sequence: CDR1 SGHTA, CDR2 FQGNSA.

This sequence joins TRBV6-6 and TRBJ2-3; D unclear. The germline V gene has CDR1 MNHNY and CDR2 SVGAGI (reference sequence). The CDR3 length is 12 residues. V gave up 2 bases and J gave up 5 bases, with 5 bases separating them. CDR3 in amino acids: CASSYPRDTQYF. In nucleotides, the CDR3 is TGTGCCAGCAGTTACCCCCGAGATACGCAGTATTTT.

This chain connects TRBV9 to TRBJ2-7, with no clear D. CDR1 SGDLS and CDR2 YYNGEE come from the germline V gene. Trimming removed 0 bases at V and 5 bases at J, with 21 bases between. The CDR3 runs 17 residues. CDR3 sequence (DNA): TGTGCCAGCAGCGTAGGGACCGGACGCCAGCCTAGGAACGAGCAGTACTTC. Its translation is CASSVGTGRQPRNEQYF.

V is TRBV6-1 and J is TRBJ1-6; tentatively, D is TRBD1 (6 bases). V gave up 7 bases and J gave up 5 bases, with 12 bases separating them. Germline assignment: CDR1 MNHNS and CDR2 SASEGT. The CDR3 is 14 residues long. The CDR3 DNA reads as TGTGCCAGCATTTGGGACACAGATAATTCACCCCTCCACTTT. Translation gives CASIWDTDNSPLHF.

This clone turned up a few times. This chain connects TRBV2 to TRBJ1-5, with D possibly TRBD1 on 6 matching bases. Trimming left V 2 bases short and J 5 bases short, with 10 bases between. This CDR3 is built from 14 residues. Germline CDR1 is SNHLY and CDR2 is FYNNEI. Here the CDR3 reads CASSETGLYQPQHF. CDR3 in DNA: TGTGCCAGCAGTGAAACAGGGCTCTATCAGCCCCAGCATTTT. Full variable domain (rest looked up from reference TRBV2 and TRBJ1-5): EPEVTQTPSHQVTQMGQEVILRCVPISNHLYFYWYRQILGQKVEFLVSFYNNEISEKSEIFDDQFSVERPDGSNFTLKIRSTKLEDSAMYFCASSETGLYQPQHFGDGTRLSIL.

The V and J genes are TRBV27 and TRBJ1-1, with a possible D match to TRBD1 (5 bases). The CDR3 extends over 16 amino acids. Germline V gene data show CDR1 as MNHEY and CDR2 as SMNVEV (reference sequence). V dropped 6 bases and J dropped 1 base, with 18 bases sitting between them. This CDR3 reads CASSRRADSKNTEAFF. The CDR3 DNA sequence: TGTGCCAGCAGCCGAAGGGCCGACAGCAAGAACACTGAAGCTTTCTTT.

The CDR3 loop reads CASSPRGQLGELFF. The CDR3 DNA reads as TGTGCCAGCAGTCCGCGGGGGCAGCTCGGGGAGCTGTTTTTT. This chain links TRBV25-1 with TRBJ2-2; D is perhaps TRBD2 (7 bases). This CDR3 is built from 14 residues. Trimming removed 5 bases from V and 7 bases from J, with 14 bases in between. In germline, CDR1 is MGHDK, CDR2 SYGVNS.

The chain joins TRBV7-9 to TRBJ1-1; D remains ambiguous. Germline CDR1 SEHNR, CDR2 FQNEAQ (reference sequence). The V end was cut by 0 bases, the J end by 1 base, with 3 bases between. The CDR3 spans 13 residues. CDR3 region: CASSLAGNTEAFF. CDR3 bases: TGTGCCAGCAGCTTAGCAGGGAACACTGAAGCTTTCTTT.

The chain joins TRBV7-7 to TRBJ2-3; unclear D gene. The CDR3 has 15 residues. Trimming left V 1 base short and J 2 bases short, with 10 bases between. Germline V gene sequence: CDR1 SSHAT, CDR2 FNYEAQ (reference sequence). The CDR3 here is CASSLGRANTDTQYF. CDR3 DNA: TGTGCCAGCAGCTTAGGAAGGGCAAACACAGATACGCAGTATTTT.

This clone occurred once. DNA of the CDR3: TGTGCCAGCAGTTCTCTTGGGGCAGGGGGCGCTTCCTTCGGTGAGCAGTTCTTC. Translating gives CASSSLGAGGASFGEQFF. This sequence joins TRBV27 and TRBJ2-1; 8 bases are shared with TRBD1. CDR3 length: 18 residues. V dropped 4 bases and J dropped 9; count of bases not matched to a gene: 20. Germline assignment: CDR1 MNHEY and CDR2 SMNVEV (reference sequence).

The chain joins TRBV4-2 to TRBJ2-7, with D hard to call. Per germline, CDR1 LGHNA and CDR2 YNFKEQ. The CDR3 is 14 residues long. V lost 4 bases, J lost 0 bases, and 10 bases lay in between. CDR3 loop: CASSPDQSSYEQYF. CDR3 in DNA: TGTGCCAGCAGCCCGGACCAGAGCTCCTACGAGCAGTACTTC.

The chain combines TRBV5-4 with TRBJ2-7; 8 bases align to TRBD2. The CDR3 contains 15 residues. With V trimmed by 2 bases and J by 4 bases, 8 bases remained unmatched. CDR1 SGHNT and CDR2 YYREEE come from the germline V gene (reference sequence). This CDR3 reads CASSFAGGQRYEQYF. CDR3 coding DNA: TGTGCCAGCAGCTTCGCGGGGGGACAACGTTACGAGCAGTACTTC.

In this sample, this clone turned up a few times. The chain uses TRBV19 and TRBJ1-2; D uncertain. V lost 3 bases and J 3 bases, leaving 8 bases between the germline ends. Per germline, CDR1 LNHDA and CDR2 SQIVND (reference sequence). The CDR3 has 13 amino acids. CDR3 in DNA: TGTGCCAGTAGTATCGGGGTAGACTATGGCTACACCTTC. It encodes CASSIGVDYGYTF. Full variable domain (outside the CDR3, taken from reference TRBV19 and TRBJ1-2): DGGITQSPKYLFRKEGQNVTLSCEQNLNHDAMYWYRQDPGQGLRLIYYSQIVNDFQKGDIAEGYSVSREKKESFPLTVTSAQKNPTAFYLCASSIGVDYGYTFGSGTRLTVV.

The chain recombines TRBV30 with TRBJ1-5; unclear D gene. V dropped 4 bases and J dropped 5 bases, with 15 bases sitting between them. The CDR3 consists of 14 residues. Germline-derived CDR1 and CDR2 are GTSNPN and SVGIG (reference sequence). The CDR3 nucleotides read TGTGCCTGGAAACGGACCAACTCGCATCAGCCCCAGCATTTT. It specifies CAWKRTNSHQPQHF.

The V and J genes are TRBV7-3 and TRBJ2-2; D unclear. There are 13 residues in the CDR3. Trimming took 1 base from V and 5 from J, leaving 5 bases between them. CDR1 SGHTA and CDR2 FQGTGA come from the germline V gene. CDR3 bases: TGTGCCAGCAGCTTAAGGGAAACCGGGGAGCTGTTTTTT. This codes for CASSLRETGELFF.

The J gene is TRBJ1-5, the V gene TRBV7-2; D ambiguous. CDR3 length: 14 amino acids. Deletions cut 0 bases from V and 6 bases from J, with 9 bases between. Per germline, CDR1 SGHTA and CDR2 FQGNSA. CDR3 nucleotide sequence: TGTGCCAGCAGCTTAGCTCAGGTCCCTCAGCCCCAGCATTTT. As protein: CASSLAQVPQPQHF. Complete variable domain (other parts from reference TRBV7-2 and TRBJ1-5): GAGVSQSPSNKVTEKGKDVELRCDPISGHTALYWYRQSLGQGLEFLIYFQGNSAPDKSGLPSDRFSAERTGGSVSTLTIQRTQQEDSAVYLCASSLAQVPQPQHFGDGTRLSIL.

Here the CDR3 DNA reads TGTGCCAGCAGCCAAGATCAGGGGACAGGAGGCGAAAAACTGTTTTTT. The encoded protein is CASSQDQGTGGEKLFF. The chain links TRBV4-2 to TRBJ1-4, with 8 bases identical to TRBD1. J lost 8 bases, V lost 0 bases, and 8 bases had no gene match. Germline V CDR1 and CDR2: LGHNA, YNFKEQ. The CDR3 covers 16 residues.

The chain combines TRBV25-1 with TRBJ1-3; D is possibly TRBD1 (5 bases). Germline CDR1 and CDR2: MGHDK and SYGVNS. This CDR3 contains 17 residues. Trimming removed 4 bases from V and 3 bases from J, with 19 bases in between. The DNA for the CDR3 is TGTGCCAGCAGTGCCTCACGCGGGGGGGTAAATGGAAACACCATATATTTT. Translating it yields CASSASRGGVNGNTIYF.

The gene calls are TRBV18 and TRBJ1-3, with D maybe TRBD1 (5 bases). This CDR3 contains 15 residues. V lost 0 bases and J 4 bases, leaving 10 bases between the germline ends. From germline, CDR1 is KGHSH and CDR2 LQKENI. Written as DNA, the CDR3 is TGTGCCAGCTCACCACCTGCAGGGCAGGGAAACACCATATATTTT. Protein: CASSPPAGQGNTIYF.

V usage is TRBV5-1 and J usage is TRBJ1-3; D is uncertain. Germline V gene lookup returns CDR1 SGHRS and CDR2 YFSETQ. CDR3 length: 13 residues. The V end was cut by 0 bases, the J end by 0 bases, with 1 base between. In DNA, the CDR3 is TGCGCCAGCAGCTTGGACTCTGGAAACACCATATATTTT. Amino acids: CASSLDSGNTIYF.

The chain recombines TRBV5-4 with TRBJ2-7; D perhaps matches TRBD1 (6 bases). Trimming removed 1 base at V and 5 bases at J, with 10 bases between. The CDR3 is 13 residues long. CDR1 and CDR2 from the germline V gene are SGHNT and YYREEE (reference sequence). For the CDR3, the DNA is TGTGCCAGCAGCTTGCCGACAGGTGACGAGCAGTACTTC. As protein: CASSLPTGDEQYF.